This is a list of T cell receptor beta chains from one sample in a study of blood T cell repertoires in COVID-19. Libraries were prepared by immunoSEQ multiplex PCR; TCRdb keeps only in-frame clonotypes and omits some of them. In the table there are roughly 200,000 clones, 90% to 95% of which are singletons. The sequenced sample was peripheral blood. The receptors here all came from a man aged 25-45 years with COVID-19, enrolled during active disease. CDR3s include the opening cysteine and the closing phenylalanine or tryptophan. Each record gives: J gene, D gene, clone size, V gene, CDR3 protein, CDR3 DNA. D genes are given only for firm matches. Where a row states a size, it is once, few, many or the class of an expanded clone; other rows omit it.

j_call: TRBJ1-5; d_call: -; clone_size: -; v_call: TRBV7-2; cdr3_aa: CASSLEGIPNQPQHF; cdr3_nt: TGTGCCAGCAGCTTAGAGGGGATCCCAAATCAGCCCCAGCATTTT
j_call: TRBJ2-3; d_call: TRBD1; clone_size: -; v_call: TRBV4-1; cdr3_aa: CASSFRTGSTDTQYF; cdr3_nt: TGCGCCAGCAGCTTTAGGACAGGGAGCACAGATACGCAGTATTTT
j_call: TRBJ2-3; d_call: -; clone_size: -; v_call: TRBV5-1; cdr3_aa: CASSYRQVTDTQYF; cdr3_nt: TGCGCCAGCAGCTATCGACAGGTCACAGATACGCAGTATTTT
j_call: TRBJ1-5; d_call: -; clone_size: -; v_call: TRBV19; cdr3_aa: CASSSGSNYQPQHF; cdr3_nt: TGTGCCAGTAGTTCCGGGTCAAACTATCAGCCCCAGCATTTT
j_call: TRBJ1-4; d_call: TRBD1; clone_size: once; v_call: TRBV19; cdr3_aa: CASRGGQGGGSEKLFF; cdr3_nt: TGTGCCAGTCGAGGAGGACAGGGGGGCGGTAGTGAAAAACTGTTTTTT
j_call: TRBJ1-2; d_call: -; clone_size: -; v_call: TRBV6-6; cdr3_aa: CASSFRGERGYTF; cdr3_nt: TGTGCCAGCAGTTTCCGGGGGGAAAGGGGCTACACCTTC
j_call: TRBJ2-7; d_call: TRBD2; clone_size: once; v_call: TRBV3-1/TRBV3-2; cdr3_aa: CASSTTSGSYEQYF; cdr3_nt: TGTGCCAGCAGCACCACTAGCGGCTCCTACGAGCAGTACTTC
j_call: TRBJ1-1; d_call: -; clone_size: -; v_call: TRBV9; cdr3_aa: CASSVGSGLNTEAFF; cdr3_nt: TGTGCCAGCAGCGTAGGATCAGGGTTGAACACTGAAGCTTTCTTT
j_call: TRBJ2-7; d_call: TRBD1; clone_size: -; v_call: TRBV6-5; cdr3_aa: CASSLMPGQGMGEQYF; cdr3_nt: TGTGCCAGCAGTTTAATGCCGGGACAGGGAATGGGCGAGCAGTACTTC
j_call: TRBJ1-4; d_call: -; clone_size: -; v_call: TRBV11-2; cdr3_aa: CASGGTAYNEKLFF; cdr3_nt: TGTGCCAGCGGGGGGACGGCTTATAATGAAAAACTGTTTTTT
j_call: TRBJ1-5; d_call: TRBD1; clone_size: -; v_call: TRBV2; cdr3_aa: CASSGQGGRGQPQHF; cdr3_nt: TGTGCCAGCAGTGGACAGGGGGGAAGGGGTCAGCCCCAGCATTTT
j_call: TRBJ1-5; d_call: -; clone_size: -; v_call: TRBV12-5; cdr3_aa: CASGLAGSNQPQHF; cdr3_nt: TGTGCTAGTGGTTTGGCAGGGAGCAATCAGCCCCAGCATTTT
j_call: TRBJ1-2; d_call: -; clone_size: -; v_call: TRBV19; cdr3_aa: CASSAGYGYTF; cdr3_nt: TGTGCCAGTAGTGCAGGGTATGGCTACACCTTC
j_call: TRBJ2-1; d_call: TRBD2; clone_size: -; v_call: TRBV7-9; cdr3_aa: CASSPRTSRNEQFF; cdr3_nt: TGTGCCAGCAGCCCAAGGACTAGCCGCAATGAGCAGTTCTTC
j_call: TRBJ2-7; d_call: -; clone_size: -; v_call: TRBV20-1; cdr3_aa: CSATQVYEQYF; cdr3_nt: TGCAGTGCAACACAGGTATACGAGCAGTACTTC
j_call: TRBJ1-2; d_call: TRBD1; clone_size: -; v_call: TRBV4-1; cdr3_aa: CASSQAGTVNGYTF; cdr3_nt: TGCGCCAGCAGCCAGGCCGGGACAGTCAACGGCTACACCTTC
j_call: TRBJ2-3; d_call: -; clone_size: -; v_call: TRBV7-3; cdr3_aa: CASKQSPGTDTQYF; cdr3_nt: TGTGCCAGCAAACAGAGTCCGGGCACAGATACGCAGTATTTT
j_call: TRBJ2-3; d_call: TRBD2; clone_size: once; v_call: TRBV10-3; cdr3_aa: CAISESPGLAGGSATDTQYF; cdr3_nt: TGTGCCATCAGTGAGAGCCCGGGACTAGCGGGGGGATCCGCCACAGATACGCAGTATTTT
j_call: TRBJ2-2; d_call: TRBD2; clone_size: -; v_call: TRBV3-1/TRBV3-2; cdr3_aa: CASSQLGLVNTGELFF; cdr3_nt: TGTGCCAGCAGCCAACTGGGACTAGTTAACACCGGGGAGCTGTTTTTT
j_call: TRBJ1-3; d_call: TRBD1; clone_size: few; v_call: TRBV11-2; cdr3_aa: CASSTGGQGSGNTIYF; cdr3_nt: TGTGCCAGCAGCACGGGGGGACAGGGCTCTGGAAACACCATATATTTT
j_call: TRBJ2-5; d_call: -; clone_size: -; v_call: TRBV5-1; cdr3_aa: CASSFQGAQETQYF; cdr3_nt: TGCGCCAGCAGCTTCCAAGGGGCTCAAGAGACCCAGTACTTC
j_call: TRBJ1-1; d_call: -; clone_size: -; v_call: TRBV19; cdr3_aa: CASRIEVSGSEAFF; cdr3_nt: TGTGCCAGTAGAATCGAGGTGTCGGGTTCTGAAGCTTTCTTT
j_call: TRBJ1-6; d_call: -; clone_size: -; v_call: TRBV19; cdr3_aa: CASSQRVGSPLHF; cdr3_nt: TGTGCCAGTTCTCAGCGGGTTGGGTCACCCCTCCACTTT
j_call: TRBJ1-2; d_call: -; clone_size: once; v_call: TRBV19; cdr3_aa: CASMGQNYGYTF; cdr3_nt: TGTGCCAGTATGGGGCAGAACTATGGCTACACCTTC
j_call: TRBJ1-1; d_call: -; clone_size: -; v_call: TRBV9; cdr3_aa: CASSLRLEATEAFF; cdr3_nt: TGTGCCAGCAGCCTCCGACTGGAGGCCACTGAAGCTTTCTTT
j_call: TRBJ1-3; d_call: TRBD1; clone_size: once; v_call: TRBV6-5; cdr3_aa: CASPSTGSGNTIYF; cdr3_nt: TGTGCCAGCCCGTCGACAGGGTCTGGAAACACCATATATTTT
j_call: TRBJ1-1; d_call: TRBD1; clone_size: -; v_call: TRBV6-5; cdr3_aa: CASRQGANTEAFF; cdr3_nt: TGTGCCAGCAGGCAGGGGGCCAACACTGAAGCTTTCTTT
j_call: TRBJ2-3; d_call: -; clone_size: -; v_call: TRBV5-3; cdr3_aa: CARSLGHRGDTQYF; cdr3_nt: TGTGCCAGAAGCCTGGGACATCGCGGGGATACGCAGTATTTT
j_call: TRBJ2-1; d_call: -; clone_size: -; v_call: TRBV2; cdr3_aa: CASSGGTPAYNEQFF; cdr3_nt: TGTGCCAGCAGTGGCGGGACTCCCGCTTACAATGAGCAGTTCTTC
j_call: TRBJ2-7; d_call: -; clone_size: -; v_call: TRBV6-1; cdr3_aa: CASSEVTSGEQYF; cdr3_nt: TGTGCCAGCAGTGAAGTAACGTCAGGCGAGCAGTACTTC
j_call: TRBJ2-5; d_call: -; clone_size: -; v_call: TRBV30; cdr3_aa: CAWSFGDQETQYF; cdr3_nt: TGTGCCTGGAGTTTCGGGGACCAAGAGACCCAGTACTTC